The sequence of this TCR beta chain was determined in a study of breast tumors, draining lymph nodes, adjacent tissues. One entry per CDR3 protein results from TCRdb running MiXCR on the multiplex PCR reads. Here the sample spans thousands of distinct CDR3 sequences, about 40% being singletons. This CDR3 region has 15 residues. The germline V gene encodes CDR1 DFQATT and CDR2 SNEGSKA (reference sequence). Trimming took 4 bases from V and 2 from J, leaving 16 bases between them. Whole-study findings and limits: Tumor repertoires ranked between lymph nodes and nontumor tissue in diversity, with V and J gene preferences. The lymph node origin of tumor T cells was framed as consistent with a hypothesis, not demonstrated.

This clonotype was seen many times. No antigen is known for it. The rearrangement links TRBV20-1 to TRBJ2-3; D is perhaps TRBD2 (6 bases). The sample comprised tumor-adjacent breast tissue. The TCR originated in a female donor with breast cancer. Some clones in this sample may be carry-over from other donors' samples. The CDR3 reads CSATLTAGLTDTQYF. The CDR3 coding sequence is TGCAGTGCTACCCTCACAGCGGGTCTCACAGATACGCAGTATTTT.